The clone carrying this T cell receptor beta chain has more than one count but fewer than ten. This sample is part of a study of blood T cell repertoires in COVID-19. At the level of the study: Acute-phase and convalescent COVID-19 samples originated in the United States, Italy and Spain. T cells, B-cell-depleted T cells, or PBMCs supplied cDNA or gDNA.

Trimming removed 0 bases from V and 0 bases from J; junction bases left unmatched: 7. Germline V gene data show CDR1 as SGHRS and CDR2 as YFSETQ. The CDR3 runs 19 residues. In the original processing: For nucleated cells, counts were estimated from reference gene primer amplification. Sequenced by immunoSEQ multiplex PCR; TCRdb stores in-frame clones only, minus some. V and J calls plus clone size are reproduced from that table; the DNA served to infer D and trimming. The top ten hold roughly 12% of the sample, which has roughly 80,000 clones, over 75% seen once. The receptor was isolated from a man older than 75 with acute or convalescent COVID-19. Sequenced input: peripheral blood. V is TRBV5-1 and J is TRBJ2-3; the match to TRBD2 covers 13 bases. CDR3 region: CASSLATSGGRSSTDTQYF. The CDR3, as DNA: TGCGCCAGCAGCTTGGCGACTAGCGGGGGGCGGTCTAGCACAGATACGCAGTATTTT.